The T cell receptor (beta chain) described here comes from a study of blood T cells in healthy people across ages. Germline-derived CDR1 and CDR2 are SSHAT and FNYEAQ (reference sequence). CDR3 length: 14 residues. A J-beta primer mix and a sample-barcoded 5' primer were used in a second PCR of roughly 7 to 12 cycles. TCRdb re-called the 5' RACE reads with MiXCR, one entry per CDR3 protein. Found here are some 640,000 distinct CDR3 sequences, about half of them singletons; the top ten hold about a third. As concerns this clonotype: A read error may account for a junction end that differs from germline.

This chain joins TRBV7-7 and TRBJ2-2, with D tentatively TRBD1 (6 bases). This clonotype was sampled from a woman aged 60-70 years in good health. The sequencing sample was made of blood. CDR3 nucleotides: TGTGCTAGCAGCTTGTGGACAGACACCGGGGAGCTGTTTTTT. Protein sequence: CASSLWTDTGELFF. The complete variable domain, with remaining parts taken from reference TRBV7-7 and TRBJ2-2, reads GAGVSQSPRYKVTKRGQDVTLRCDPISSHATLYWYQQALGQGPEFLTYFNYEAQPDKSGLPSDRFSAERPEGSISTLTIQRTEQRDSAMYRCASSLWTDTGELFFGEGSRLTVL.